This T cell receptor (beta chain) was identified in a study of T-cell memory formation after mild COVID-19. This CDR3 has 17 amino acids. V was clipped by 5 bases and J by 4 bases; unmatched bases: 15. Germline CDR1 reads LNHNV; CDR2 reads YYDKDF (reference sequence). With constant-segment primers, 5'RACE yielded cDNA libraries of TCR alpha and TCR beta that carried sample barcodes and UMIs. A single record per CDR3 protein comes from TCRdb applying MiXCR to the 5' RACE reads. The sample lists 250,000 to 350,000 distinct CDR3 sequences; about a sixth were seen once. This clonotype was picked up a small number of times. What it binds is unknown. General observations from the study: In pre-infection memory, a portion of responding clones appeared, which suggested that cross-reactive memory joined. Proof of SARS-CoV-2 specificity was absent for the second-wave clones that crested on day 37.

This sequence originates from a man aged 18-30 years who had mild COVID-19 (a few samples of this study predate the infection). Cell type and time point are not known. The sample consisted of PBMCs or a T cell subset sorted from them (not recorded which). This chain links TRBV15 with TRBJ2-3; TRBD1 aligns across 7 bases. CDR3 residues: CATSPRWDSARSDTQYF. The DNA of the CDR3 is TGTGCCACCAGCCCGCGCTGGGACAGTGCTAGATCAGATACGCAGTATTTT. The whole variable domain, remainder taken from reference TRBV15 and TRBJ2-3, is DAMVIQNPRYQVTQFGKPVTLSCSQTLNHNVMYWYQQKSSQAPKLLFHYYDKDFNNEADTPDNFQSRRPNTSFCFLDIRSPGLGDTAMYLCATSPRWDSARSDTQYFGPGTRLTVL.